This T cell receptor beta chain was retrieved from a study of cytomegalovirus exposure and HLA in healthy donors. Findings of the study overall: What a later analysis showed was that several of the most significant clusters appeared linked to common viral pathogens. A later analysis linked a missense DCLRE1C variant to TCR beta V- and J-gene trimming. In a later analysis, most CMV-associated TCR beta chains appeared HLA-restricted.

On this clone: The antigen remains unidentified.

The PCR had 60 Vbeta and 13 Jbeta primers. Sequenced by immunoSEQ multiplex PCR; TCRdb stores in-frame clones only, minus some. The table shows about 160,000 clones, with about 68% occurring only once. CDR1 is SQVTM and CDR2 is ANQGSEA in the germline V gene. The CDR3 is made up of 14 amino acids. The trim removed 5 bases at V and 2 bases at J, leaving 3 bases unmatched. This clonotype was sampled from a female donor in good health and CMV-seronegative. Material: PBMCs. The chain uses TRBV29-1 and TRBJ2-2; 9 nucleotides align to TRBD1. CDR3 in amino acids: CSVLGQGNTGELFF. The CDR3 bases are TGCAGCGTTCTGGGACAGGGTAACACCGGGGAGCTGTTTTTT.